Listed below are T cell receptor beta chains from one sample, sequenced in a study of Graves' ophthalmopathy and Graves' hyperthyroidism. In TCRdb, the multiplex PCR reads were re-called with MiXCR into one record per CDR3 protein. The sample lists about 400,000 distinct CDR3 sequences; over 15% were seen once. The source material was peripheral blood. These receptors were taken from a woman aged 18-30 years with stable Graves' hyperthyroidism. CDR3s include the opening cysteine and the closing phenylalanine or tryptophan. Fields, in order: J gene, D gene, clone size, V gene, CDR3 DNA, CDR3 protein. The D gene is left open where the match is weak. Size is stated for part of the rows, as once, few or many counts, or as a class when the clone is expanded.

>TRBJ2-2|.|few|TRBV6-5
TGTGCCAGCAGTTCGGACCGGCTTACCCGTCGCGGGGAGCTGTTTTTT
CASSSDRLTRRGELFF
>TRBJ2-5|TRBD2|many|TRBV15
TGTGCCACCCGTGTTGGTAGCGGGGGGGGAGAGACCCAGTACTTC
CATRVGSGGGETQYF
>TRBJ2-2|.|few|TRBV4-3
TGCGCCAGCAGCCAAGACCTTACACAGGGCTTTAACACCGGGGAGCTGTTTTTT
CASSQDLTQGFNTGELFF
>TRBJ2-5|TRBD2|few|TRBV7-2
TGTGCCAGCCTAGGGGCGGGGGGCAAAGAGACCAAGTACTTC
CASLGAGGKETKYF
>TRBJ2-2|.|few|TRBV5-1
TGCGCCAGCAGCCTCCGGACAACAAACACCGGGGAGCTGTTTTTT
CASSLRTTNTGELFF
>TRBJ2-5|.|many|TRBV7-2
TGTGCCAGCAGCCGAAAGAGAAGGGGAGGACGGCAAGAGACCCAGTACTTC
CASSRKRRGGRQETQYF
>TRBJ1-6|TRBD1|many|TRBV15
TGTGCCACCAGCCGGGACAGAAGTTCACCCCTCCACTTT
CATSRDRSSPLHF
>TRBJ2-5|.|many|TRBV7-8
TGTGCCAGCAGCTTAAGAGAGATTTTGGCGCCGGGGGAGACCCAGTACTTC
CASSLREILAPGETQYF
>TRBJ1-1|.|many|TRBV5-5
TGTGCCAGCAGCCCGGGACGGGTGAACACTGAAGCTTTCTTT
CASSPGRVNTEAFF
>TRBJ2-7|.|.|TRBV20-1
TGCAGTGCTCTCCCGAGGGGGGTTGCCTACGAGCAGTACTTC
CSALPRGVAYEQYF
>TRBJ2-4|.|.|TRBV7-2
TGTGCCAGCAGCTTAGGCGCAGGAGGGTGGGAAAACATTCAGTACTTC
CASSLGAGGWENIQYF
>TRBJ2-5|.|.|TRBV28
TGTGCCAGCAGTTTAGGCCACGAGAATATCAGACAAGAGACCCAGTACTTC
CASSLGHENIRQETQYF
>TRBJ2-5|.|many|TRBV6-2/TRBV6-3
TGTGCCAGCAAGGGGGGACCAGAGACCCAGTACTTC
CASKGGPETQYF
>TRBJ2-7|TRBD2|once|TRBV20-1
TGCAGTGCTGTCCAGGGACTAGCGGGGGGAGTCTACGAGCAGTACTTC
CSAVQGLAGGVYEQYF
>TRBJ1-1|.|many|TRBV6-9
TGTGCCAGCAGTTATATATCGCCGTTATTCCGGCGGGGTAAAGGCGACACTGAAGCTTTCTTT
CASSYISPLFRRGKGDTEAFF
>TRBJ1-1|.|many|TRBV14
TGTGCCAGCATCCGGAGGGGAGCTTTCTTT
CASIRRGAFF
>TRBJ1-2|.|many|TRBV19
TGTGCCAGTAGTGCGACCGGGACGAACGATTATGGCTACACCTTC
CASSATGTNDYGYTF
>TRBJ2-7|TRBD1|many|TRBV6-5
TGTGCCAGCAGGACGGACAGGCTCACCTCCGAGCAGTACTTC
CASRTDRLTSEQYF
>TRBJ1-1|.|.|TRBV20-1
TGCAGTGCCCCTACGGACAGCACTGAAGCTTTCTTT
CSAPTDSTEAFF
>TRBJ1-1|.|.|TRBV10-2
TGCGCCAGCACCAAACTCGACGGTGACACTGAAGCTTTCTTT
CASTKLDGDTEAFF
>TRBJ1-5|TRBD1|many|TRBV19
TGTGCCAGTCGAATGGGACAGCGGGTCGGGCCCCAGCATTTT
CASRMGQRVGPQHF
>TRBJ2-4|.|.|TRBV7-9
TGTGCCAGCAGGGGGAGCTCCAAAAACATTCAGTACTTC
CASRGSSKNIQYF
>TRBJ1-2|.|.|TRBV20-1
TGCAGTGCTAGAGGAGTCAGGACGAACTATGGCTACACCTTC
CSARGVRTNYGYTF
>TRBJ1-1|.|many|TRBV12-3/TRBV12-4
TGTGCCAGCAGTTTATTGGGAAAGGGGGCTTTCTTT
CASSLLGKGAFF
>TRBJ2-5|TRBD2|many|TRBV20-1
TGCAGTGCTAGTGGCTTAGCGGGGGGGCCCCAAGAGACCCAGTACTTC
CSASGLAGGPQETQYF
>TRBJ2-7|TRBD1|many|TRBV29-1
TGCAGCGTCCTAAGGGGACAGGGGGCCTACGAGCAGTACTTC
CSVLRGQGAYEQYF
>TRBJ1-2|.|.|TRBV12-3/TRBV12-4
TGTGCCAGCAGTAGGGGAGGAGGGGAGGCTCCAAACTATGGCTACACCTTC
CASSRGGGEAPNYGYTF
>TRBJ2-3|.|.|TRBV7-3
TGTGCCAGCAGCTTAACCCGGGGCACAGATACGCAGTATTTT
CASSLTRGTDTQYF
>TRBJ1-1|TRBD1|.|TRBV12-3/TRBV12-4
TGTGCCAGCAGAGCATGGGACAGGGAGGACACTGAAGCTTTCTTT
CASRAWDREDTEAFF
>TRBJ1-1|.|many|TRBV9
TGTGCCAGCAGCGTAGGGCCAGGGAACACTGAAGCTTTCTTT
CASSVGPGNTEAFF
>TRBJ2-2|.|few|TRBV7-7
TGTGCTAGCAGCTTAGGAGAGATCTTCGGGGCCGGGGAGCTGTTTTTT
CASSLGEIFGAGELFF
>TRBJ1-2|TRBD1|many|TRBV6-5
TGTGCCAGCAGTTACTTTTCCGACAGGGGGGCCTATGGCTACACCTTC
CASSYFSDRGAYGYTF
>TRBJ2-7|.|.|TRBV4-2
TGTGCCAGCAGCCAAGATAGTAGCGACCGTCGGAGCTACGAGCAGTACTTC
CASSQDSSDRRSYEQYF
>TRBJ1-2|TRBD1|many|TRBV24-1
TGTGCCACCAGTGACCCCCGGGACAGGGCAAGAGGCTACACCTTC
CATSDPRDRARGYTF
>TRBJ1-2|.|.|TRBV12-3/TRBV12-4
TGTGCCAGCAGAGCCGGACAGCTCTATGGCTACACCTTC
CASRAGQLYGYTF
>TRBJ1-3|TRBD1|many|TRBV6-5
TGTGCCAGCAGTTACTCGCAGGGGGCAAGTGGAAACACCATATATTTT
CASSYSQGASGNTIYF
>TRBJ1-1|TRBD1|.|TRBV6-1
TGTGCCAGCACCGAGACGACAGGGTACACTGAAGCTTTCTTT
CASTETTGYTEAFF
>TRBJ2-7|.|many|TRBV19
TGTGCCAGTAGTATGAGGGTTAACTTCGGATACGAGCAGTACTTC
CASSMRVNFGYEQYF
>TRBJ1-5|.|.|TRBV12-3/TRBV12-4
TGTGCCAGCATGGGCGGGGGCAACTTTCAGCCCCAGCATTTT
CASMGGGNFQPQHF
>TRBJ2-4|.|many|TRBV6-1
TGTGCCAGCAGAGAAGGTGGCTTTCAGTACTTC
CASREGGFQYF
>TRBJ1-1|.|.|TRBV6-1
TGTGCCACCGGCCGGGACATTAACACTGAAGCTTTCTTT
CATGRDINTEAFF
>TRBJ1-5|.|.|TRBV6-1
TGTGCCAGCTTAGGCAGGGTATCTATGCAGCCTCAGCATTTT
CASLGRVSMQPQHF
>TRBJ1-1|.|many|TRBV20-1
TGCAGTGCTACGATGACAGAGAACACTGAAGCTTTCTTT
CSATMTENTEAFF
>TRBJ1-2|.|many|TRBV2
TGTGCCAGCAGTGAAACCCAGGACTATGGCTACACCTTC
CASSETQDYGYTF